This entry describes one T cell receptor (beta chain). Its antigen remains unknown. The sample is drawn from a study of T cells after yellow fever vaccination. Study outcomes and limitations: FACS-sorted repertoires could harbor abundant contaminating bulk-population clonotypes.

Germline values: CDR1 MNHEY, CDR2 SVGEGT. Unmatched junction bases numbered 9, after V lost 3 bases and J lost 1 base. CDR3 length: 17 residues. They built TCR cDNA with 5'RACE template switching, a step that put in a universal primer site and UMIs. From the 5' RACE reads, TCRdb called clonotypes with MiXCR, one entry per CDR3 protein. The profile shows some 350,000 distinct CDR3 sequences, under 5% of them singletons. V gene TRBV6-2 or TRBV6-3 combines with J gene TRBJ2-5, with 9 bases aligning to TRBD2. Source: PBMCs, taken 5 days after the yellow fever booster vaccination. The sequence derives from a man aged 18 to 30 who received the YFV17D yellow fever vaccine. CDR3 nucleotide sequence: TGTGCCAGCAGTTATGGCGGGGGGGCTACTACCCAAGAGACCCAGTACTTC. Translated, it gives CASSYGGGATTQETQYF.